Below, 2 T cell receptor beta chains from the same sample are listed, as sequenced in a study of glioma-infiltrating T cells after dendritic cell vaccination listed by TCRdb under 2016. Receptors were amplified or captured by the immunoSEQ multiplex PCR assay. Held by TCRdb, this immuneACCESS table contains in-frame sequences only and omits some clones. Under half of the omission traces to an unresolved V gene where checked; the cause of the rest is unknown. The sample yields about 92,000 clones; more than 75% were counted once. In total, the top ten clones hold less than 20% of the sample. Here the sequenced sample was blood, taken before dendritic cell vaccination. The receptors here all came from a human donor with glioblastoma.

V gene TRBV5-6 combines with J gene TRBJ1-4; the match to TRBD1 covers 8 bases. V was pared by 4 bases and J by 7 bases, with 9 bases of the junction left unmatched. Germline CDR1 SGHDT, CDR2 YYEEEE. The CDR3 spans 15 residues. CDR3 nucleotide sequence: TGTGCCAGCAGCATCGGACAGGGATCTCTTGAAAAACTGTTTTTT. It is translated as CASSIGQGSLEKLFF.

J is TRBJ2-7 and V is TRBV5-7; TRBD2 matches at 14 bases. Being an ORF, TRBV5-7 has a function that is uncertain. J was trimmed by 7 bases and V by 0 bases; bases with no gene match: 0. This CDR3 spans 14 amino acids. Written as DNA, the CDR3 is TGTGCCAGCAGCTTGGGGACTAGCGGGGGGGAGCAGTACTTC. Its translation is CASSLGTSGGEQYF.